These 14 T cell receptor beta chains were sequenced from one sample in a study of T-cell reconstitution after alpha-beta-depleted transplantation in children. Unique molecular identifiers were used to barcode this TCRbeta library. TCRdb reanalysed the PCR reads using MiXCR and keeps one entry per CDR3 protein. The sample carries around 64,000 distinct CDR3 sequences, about 11% recorded once. Sequencing was performed on PBMCs, taken before TCRalphabeta/CD19-depleted stem cell transplant. All receptors come from a boy younger than 18 with acute myeloid leukemia, due to receive a stem cell transplant.

The table lists this clonotype with many counts. The V and J genes are TRBV6-2 or TRBV6-3 and TRBJ2-7; the D gene is possibly TRBD2 (5 bases). CDR1 is MNHEY and CDR2 is SVGEGT in the germline V gene. With 6 bases removed from V and 5 bases from J, the gap between germline ends came to 14 bases. The CDR3 loop spans 13 amino acids. The CDR3 bases are TGTGCCAGCAGGATAGCGATGGGGAACGAGCAGTACTTC. This sequence encodes CASRIAMGNEQYF.

Many counts were recorded for this clonotype. The rearrangement uses TRBV6-2 or TRBV6-3 and TRBJ1-3; 9 bases agree with TRBD1. The ends lost 5 bases at V and 4 bases at J; junction bases unmatched: 12. Germline V gene sequence: CDR1 MNHEY, CDR2 SVGEGT. CDR3 size: 17 residues. This chain's CDR3 is CASSHLSGQGSGNTIYF. The CDR3 DNA is TGTGCCAGCAGTCACCTTTCGGGACAGGGTTCAGGAAACACCATATATTTT.

This rearrangement joins TRBV9 to TRBJ2-1, with D unresolved. The CDR3 sequence is 11 residues long. V lost 3 bases and J 7 bases, leaving 5 bases between the germline ends. Germline V gene lookup returns CDR1 SGDLS and CDR2 YYNGEE. The CDR3 sequence is CASSASNEQFF. The CDR3 DNA reads as TGTGCCAGCAGCGCGTCGAATGAGCAGTTCTTC.

This clonotype showed up many times. V and J are TRBV2 and TRBJ2-3; 9 bases are a match to TRBD2. With V trimmed by 3 bases and J by 4 bases, 5 bases remained unmatched. Germline V gives CDR1 SNHLY, CDR2 FYNNEI. The CDR3 is 15 amino acids. This CDR3 is CASSEWRGGPDTQYF. The CDR3 DNA reads as TGTGCCAGCAGTGAGTGGCGGGGGGGCCCAGATACGCAGTATTTT.

J is TRBJ2-3 and V is TRBV27, with D unresolved. CDR1 MNHEY and CDR2 SMNVEV come from the germline V gene (reference sequence). The CDR3 spans 11 residues. Trimming took 7 bases from V and 6 from J, leaving 8 bases between them. The CDR3 DNA follows: TGTGCCAGCACCCTTAGGGATACGCAGTATTTT. The encoded protein is CASTLRDTQYF.

This clonotype was picked up many times. The J gene is TRBJ2-5, the V gene TRBV29-1; a weak D match, TRBD2 (5 bases). Looked up from germline, CDR1 is SQVTM and CDR2 is ANQGSEA. The CDR3 contains 13 residues. Trimming pared 6 bases from V and 2 bases from J, leaving 13 bases between. CDR3 in amino acids: CSVRLTIQETQYF. The CDR3, as DNA: TGCAGCGTCCGACTAACCATTCAAGAGACCCAGTACTTC.

This clonotype was picked up many times. The V gene is TRBV5-6, the J gene TRBJ1-2; 8 positions match TRBD1. Germline CDR1 SGHDT, CDR2 YYEEEE. Trimming at V came to 3 bases and at J to 4 bases, leaving 11 bases not matched to a gene. The CDR3 has 16 residues. The CDR3 DNA is TGTGCCAGCAGCTCGGGGTATGGACAGGGAACCTATGGCTACACCTTC. Translated, it gives CASSSGYGQGTYGYTF.

The CDR3 loop reads CASSLVRGISYNEQFF. The CDR3 nucleotides read TGTGCCAGCAGCTTAGTGAGAGGGATCTCCTACAATGAGCAGTTCTTC. This chain links TRBV7-9 with TRBJ2-1; possibly TRBD2 for D (5 bases). This CDR3 spans 16 amino acids. The ends were cut back, 1 base at V and 0 bases at J, with 10 bases in the middle. From germline, CDR1 is SEHNR and CDR2 FQNEAQ (reference sequence).

This clonotype was seen a few times. This sequence joins TRBV7-2 and TRBJ2-2; maybe TRBD1 (6 bases). The CDR3 has 15 amino acids. The germline V gene encodes CDR1 SGHTA and CDR2 FQGNSA. Trimming stripped 5 bases from V and 0 bases from J, with 10 bases between. In nucleotides, the CDR3 is TGTGCCAGCAGCCCAGACAGGACGAACACCGGGGAGCTGTTTTTT. Protein: CASSPDRTNTGELFF.

This clonotype was picked up many times. The V gene is TRBV29-1, the J gene TRBJ2-5; the D gene could be TRBD1 or TRBD2 (6 bases each). Germline values: CDR1 SQVTM, CDR2 ANQGSEA. V shed 5 bases and J shed 5 bases, with 15 bases lying between them. This CDR3 is 13 amino acids long. CDR3 in amino acids: CSVSGGPGETQYF. CDR3 in DNA: TGCAGCGTTTCTGGGGGGCCGGGTGAGACCCAGTACTTC.

The chain links TRBV12-3 or TRBV12-4 to TRBJ2-7; 10 bases line up with TRBD1. V shed 3 bases, J shed 4 bases, and the junction held 6 bases outside the gene matches. The CDR3 runs 15 residues. The CDR3 sequence is CASSLEGTGVYEQYF. CDR3 nucleotides: TGTGCCAGCAGTTTGGAAGGGACAGGGGTTTACGAGCAGTACTTC.

In this sample, this clonotype turned up many times. The chain employs TRBV12-3 or TRBV12-4 and TRBJ2-7; D gene unclear. This CDR3 contains 11 residues. V shed 3 bases and J shed 6 bases, with 6 bases lying between them. The DNA of the CDR3 is TGTGCCAGCAGTTTTCTCGGCGAGCAGTACTTC. This encodes CASSFLGEQYF.

This clonotype was counted many times. J is TRBJ2-1 and V is TRBV20-1, with D unresolved. Trimming took off 3 bases at V and 0 bases at J, with 15 bases between the two ends. The CDR3 spans 16 residues. In germline, CDR1 is DFQATT, CDR2 SNEGSKA (reference sequence). The CDR3 loop reads CSARASSPSSYNEQFF. DNA for the CDR3: TGCAGTGCTAGGGCAAGCAGTCCCAGCTCCTACAATGAGCAGTTCTTC.

This clonotype was counted ten times or more. This CDR3 reads CASSQAWTGGNQPQHF. The CDR3 coding sequence is TGCGCCAGCAGCCAAGCCTGGACAGGGGGCAATCAGCCCCAGCATTTT. The V call is TRBV4-1, the J call TRBJ1-5; 9 bases are shared with TRBD1. CDR1 is MGHRA, CDR2 YSYEKL, per germline. V gave up 1 base and J gave up 2 bases; unmatched junction bases: 3. This CDR3 is 16 amino acids long.